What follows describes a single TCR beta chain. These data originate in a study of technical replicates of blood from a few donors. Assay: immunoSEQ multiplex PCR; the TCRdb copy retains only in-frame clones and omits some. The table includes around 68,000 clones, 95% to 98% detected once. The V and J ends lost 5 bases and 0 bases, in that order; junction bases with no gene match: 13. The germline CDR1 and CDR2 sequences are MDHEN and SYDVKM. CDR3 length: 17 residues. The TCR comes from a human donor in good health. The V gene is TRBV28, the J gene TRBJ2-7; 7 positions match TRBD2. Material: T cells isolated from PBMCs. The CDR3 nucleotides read TGTGCCAGCAGTCCCCGGGATAGCGGGTCGAGCTCCTACGAGCAGTACTTC. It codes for CASSPRDSGSSSYEQYF.